The rows below give T cell receptor beta chains drawn from one sample of a study of Ad26.COV2.S vaccination and SARS-CoV-2 variants. Sequencing used immunoSEQ multiplex PCR; TCRdb keeps in-frame clones, though not all of them. The sample holds about 400,000 clones, roughly 85% seen once. Sample: peripheral blood, taken in a trial of Ad26.COV2.S vaccine versus placebo. The receptor source for this set is a person between 18 and 65 years old who received the Ad26.COV2.S COVID-19 vaccine or a placebo. Both conserved end residues are part of each CDR3. Fields, in order: J gene, clone size, D gene, V gene, CDR3 protein, CDR3 DNA. A D gene is named only where the DNA matches it firmly. Clone sizes are given selectively: once, few, many, or a class where the clone is expanded.

TRBJ2-7 . TRBD1 TRBV19 CASSPRTGTYEQYF TGTGCCAGTAGTCCCAGGACAGGAACCTACGAGCAGTACTTC
TRBJ1-1 . . TRBV9 CASSVAGMNTEAFF TGTGCCAGCAGCGTAGCTGGGATGAACACTGAAGCTTTCTTT
TRBJ2-1 . TRBD2 TRBV6-6 CASSKSGRTYNEQFF TGTGCCAGCAGTAAAAGCGGGAGGACCTACAATGAGCAGTTCTTC
TRBJ2-7 . . TRBV11-1 CASSLYRSGSYEQYF TGTGCCAGCAGCTTATATCGCAGCGGATCCTACGAGCAGTACTTC
TRBJ1-2 . . TRBV7-9 CASSQPPADYGYTF TGTGCCAGCAGCCAGCCCCCGGCTGACTATGGCTACACCTTC
TRBJ2-1 once TRBD2 TRBV5-1 CASSLATLAGGNNEQFF TGCGCCAGCAGCTTGGCCACCCTAGCGGGGGGGAACAATGAGCAGTTCTTC
TRBJ1-1 . TRBD1 TRBV6-1 CASSEWPGGTEAFF TGTGCCAGCAGTGAGTGGCCAGGGGGCACTGAAGCTTTCTTT
TRBJ1-3 . . TRBV5-1 CASSLGVGNTIYF TGCGCCAGCAGCTTGGGGGTTGGAAACACCATATATTTT
TRBJ2-7 . . TRBV18 CASSRDRRGSTYEQYF TGTGCCAGCTCACGGGACCGGAGGGGCTCAACCTACGAGCAGTACTTC
TRBJ1-1 . . TRBV9 CASSTTSGTSNTEAFF TGTGCCAGCAGCACCACATCCGGGACATCGAACACTGAAGCTTTCTTT
TRBJ1-1 . . TRBV11-2 CASSLFGDQAAFF TGTGCCAGCAGCTTATTTGGGGACCAGGCGGCTTTCTTT
TRBJ1-5 few . TRBV5-8 CASSLGGGQPQHF TGTGCCAGCAGCTTGGGAGGGGGACAGCCCCAGCATTTT
TRBJ2-2 few . TRBV19 CASSIIGTGTGELFF TGTGCCAGTAGTATAATAGGAACAGGCACCGGGGAGCTGTTTTTT
TRBJ1-2 . . TRBV15 CATSRGSQRISNYGYTF TGTGCCACCAGCAGAGGGAGCCAACGAATCTCTAACTATGGCTACACCTTC
TRBJ2-7 . . TRBV5-5 CASSLGGAFYEQYF TGTGCCAGCAGCCTAGGAGGAGCCTTCTACGAGCAGTACTTC
TRBJ2-2 . . TRBV3-1/TRBV3-2 CASSYLRNTGELFF TGTGCCAGCAGCTACCTAAGGAACACCGGGGAGCTGTTTTTT
TRBJ2-5 . . TRBV3-1/TRBV3-2 CASSHWETQYF TGTGCCAGCAGCCATTGGGAGACCCAGTACTTC
TRBJ2-1 . . TRBV18 CASSSASSYNEQFF TGTGCCAGTTCCAGCGCGAGCTCCTACAATGAGCAGTTCTTC
TRBJ1-5 . TRBD1 TRBV19 CASRSQGMSNQPQHF TGTGCCAGTAGATCACAGGGGATGAGCAATCAGCCCCAGCATTTT
TRBJ1-2 . . TRBV5-1 CASSLSFSYSGRGYGYTF TGCGCCAGCAGCTTGTCATTCTCCTATTCAGGCAGAGGCTATGGCTACACCTTC
TRBJ1-2 once . TRBV28 CASSFWETRDFNYGYTF TGTGCCAGCAGTTTTTGGGAGACTCGCGATTTTAACTATGGCTACACCTTC
TRBJ1-2 . . TRBV6-5 CASPQGKDGYTF TGTGCCAGCCCCCAAGGTAAGGATGGCTACACCTTC
TRBJ2-2 . . TRBV30 CAWVGSRELFF TGTGCCTGGGTGGGTAGCCGGGAGCTGTTTTTT
TRBJ1-2 . . TRBV10-3 CAISDPGEANYGYTF TGTGCCATCAGTGATCCAGGGGAAGCTAACTATGGCTACACCTTC
TRBJ1-2 . . TRBV7-3 CASSPTWGYGYTF TGTGCCAGCAGCCCCACCTGGGGGTATGGCTACACCTTC
TRBJ1-4 . . TRBV6-1 CASSERNEKLFF TGTGCCAGCAGTGAGAGAAATGAAAAACTGTTTTTT
TRBJ1-2 few . TRBV9 CASSVGDHRGYTF TGTGCCAGCAGCGTAGGAGATCACAGAGGCTACACCTTC
TRBJ2-2 few TRBD2 TRBV7-2 CASSSQRGTGELFF TGTGCCAGCAGCTCCCAGCGGGGCACCGGGGAGCTGTTTTTT
TRBJ1-1 . . TRBV4-2 CASLDGTEAFF TGTGCCAGCCTGGACGGAACTGAAGCTTTCTTT
TRBJ2-7 . . TRBV6-1 CASSEARTAAYEQYF TGTGCCAGCAGTGAAGCGAGAACAGCCGCCTACGAGCAGTACTTC
TRBJ1-2 . . TRBV2 CASSVESSSGYTF TGTGCCAGCAGTGTTGAGTCAAGTAGTGGCTACACCTTC
TRBJ1-4 . . TRBV7-9 CASSSYRQATNEKLFF TGTGCCAGCAGCTCCTACAGACAGGCAACTAATGAAAAACTGTTTTTT
TRBJ1-5 . . TRBV19 CASSMGRSAPQHF TGTGCCAGTAGTATGGGCAGATCGGCGCCCCAGCATTTT
TRBJ1-2 few . TRBV24-1 CATSMGAYGYTF TGTGCCACCTCAATGGGAGCCTATGGCTACACCTTC
TRBJ2-7 many TRBD2 TRBV10-3 CAIRETSSFPYEQYF TGTGCCATCAGAGAGACTAGCTCCTTTCCTTACGAGCAGTACTTC
TRBJ2-1 few TRBD2 TRBV19 CASSIQASAGPSNEQFF TGTGCCAGTAGTATTCAGGCTTCAGCGGGGCCCAGCAATGAGCAGTTCTTC
TRBJ1-4 . . TRBV25-1 CASSEKEEGGSTNEKLFF TGTGCCAGCAGTGAAAAAGAGGAGGGGGGCAGCACTAATGAAAAACTGTTTTTT
TRBJ1-4 . . TRBV25-1 CASGSPGSEKLFF TGTGCCAGCGGTTCCCCCGGGTCTGAAAAACTGTTTTTT
TRBJ2-1 . . TRBV7-7 CASSIAPNTYNEQFF TGTGCCAGCAGTATCGCCCCAAATACGTACAATGAGCAGTTCTTC
TRBJ2-7 . . TRBV5-4 CASSFHNTGFYEQYF TGTGCCAGCAGCTTCCATAACACAGGGTTCTACGAGCAGTACTTC
TRBJ1-5 few . TRBV27 CASSPLGGPTRKPQHF TGTGCCAGCAGTCCGCTAGGAGGTCCTACGCGGAAGCCCCAGCATTTT
TRBJ1-2 . . TRBV4-1 CASSQGDSSGYGYTF TGCGCCAGCAGCCAAGGGGACTCTTCAGGATATGGCTACACCTTC
TRBJ1-2 . . TRBV4-2 CASSQDHEGGGYTF TGTGCCAGCAGCCAAGATCACGAGGGAGGAGGCTACACCTTC
TRBJ1-2 . . TRBV6-2/TRBV6-3 CASSYTNRGGADYGYTF TGTGCCAGCAGTTACACCAACCGGGGCGGAGCAGACTATGGCTACACCTTC
TRBJ1-5 few . TRBV19 CASSTQGPYSNQPQHF TGTGCCAGTAGTACACAGGGCCCCTATAGCAATCAGCCCCAGCATTTT
TRBJ1-4 . . TRBV21-1 CASSAGTAFNEKLFF TGTGCCAGCAGTGCCGGGACAGCCTTTAATGAAAAACTGTTTTTT
TRBJ2-5 . . TRBV29-1 CSVEGPLQETQYF TGCAGCGTTGAGGGACCCCTCCAAGAGACCCAGTACTTC
TRBJ2-1 once . TRBV12-3/TRBV12-4 CASTLSHNEQFF TGTGCCAGCACCCTCTCGCACAATGAGCAGTTCTTC
TRBJ2-7 . TRBD1 TRBV19 CASTQTGGSAYEQYF TGTGCCAGTACACAAACAGGGGGCTCCGCCTACGAGCAGTACTTC
TRBJ1-1 . TRBD1 TRBV5-4 CASSPAGTGNTEAFF TGTGCCAGCAGCCCGGCTGGGACAGGGAACACTGAAGCTTTCTTT
TRBJ2-7 . . TRBV5-4 CASSSRGNEQYF TGTGCCAGCAGCTCCAGGGGCAACGAGCAGTACTTC
TRBJ2-5 . . TRBV7-2 CASSLGVVDQETQYF TGTGCCAGCAGCTTAGGGGTGGTAGACCAAGAGACCCAGTACTTC
TRBJ2-3 . TRBD2 TRBV30 CAWSVRPSGSADTQYF TGTGCCTGGAGTGTACGGCCTAGCGGGAGTGCAGATACGCAGTATTTT
TRBJ1-2 . . TRBV7-9 CASSSGLQGSNYGYTF TGTGCCAGCAGCTCCGGCTTACAGGGCTCGAACTATGGCTACACCTTC
TRBJ2-2 . . TRBV5-3 CARSHKPSRGGELFF TGTGCCAGAAGCCATAAGCCCTCCCGTGGCGGGGAGCTGTTTTTT